This paragraph reports one TCR beta chain. Antigen specificity is unknown. The record originates from a study of graft-versus-host responses after intestinal transplantation. Study-level background: Those transplanted obtained multivisceral, liver-intestinal, or isolated intestinal grafts. Uniformly, recipients were administered anti-thymocyte globulin induction with subsequent tacrolimus and steroids for around three years.

Intraepithelial and lamina propria lymphocytes were freed from processed graft tissue. Profiled with immunoSEQ multiplex PCR; TCRdb holds only in-frame clones, not every one. The sample includes around 11,000 clones, about 80% of them seen just once. Findings and limits, study-wide: Researchers found GvH clones in recipient marrow, and some showed up first in ileum or blood. Allografts of one patient group, those with graft-donor T cell macrochimerism, had high graft-versus-host to host-versus-graft clonal ratios.

The CDR3 runs to 13 residues. Per germline, CDR1 LNHDA and CDR2 SQIVND (reference sequence). V lost 4 bases, J lost 4 bases, and 0 bases stayed unmatched. This TCR came from a human patient who received an intestinal transplant, so some T cells may come from the graft donor. This chain uses TRBV19 with TRBJ1-1; TRBD1 aligns across 10 bases. The sample consisted of ileum tissue, taken 23 days after intestinal transplant. As DNA, the CDR3 is TGTGCCAGTAGTAGGGACAGGGGCACTGAAGCTTTCTTT. Translation gives CASSRDRGTEAFF.